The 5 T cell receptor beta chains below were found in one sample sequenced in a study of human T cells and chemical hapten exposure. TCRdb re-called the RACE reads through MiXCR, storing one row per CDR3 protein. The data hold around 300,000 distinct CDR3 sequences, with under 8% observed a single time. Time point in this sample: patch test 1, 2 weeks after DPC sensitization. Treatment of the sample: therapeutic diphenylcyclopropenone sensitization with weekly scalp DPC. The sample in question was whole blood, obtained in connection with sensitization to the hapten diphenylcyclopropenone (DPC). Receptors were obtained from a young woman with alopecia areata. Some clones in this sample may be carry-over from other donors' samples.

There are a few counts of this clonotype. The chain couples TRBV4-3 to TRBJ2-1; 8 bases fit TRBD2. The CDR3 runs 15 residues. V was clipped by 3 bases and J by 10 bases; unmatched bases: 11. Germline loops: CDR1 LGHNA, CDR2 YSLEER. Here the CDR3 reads CASSHSGALFWEQFF. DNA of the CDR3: TGCGCCAGCAGCCATAGCGGGGCCCTTTTTTGGGAGCAGTTCTTC.

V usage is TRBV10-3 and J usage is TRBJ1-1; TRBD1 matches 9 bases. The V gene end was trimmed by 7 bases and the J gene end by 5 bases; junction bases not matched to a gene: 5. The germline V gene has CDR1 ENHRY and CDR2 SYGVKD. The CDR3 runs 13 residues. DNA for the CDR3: TGTGCCATCACTAAGACAGGGGGAACTGAAGCTTTCTTT. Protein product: CAITKTGGTEAFF.

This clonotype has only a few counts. CDR3 coding DNA: TGTGCCAGCAGCCAAGTTGGATTTTACGGACAGGGCACTGAAGCTTTCTTT. Amino acid sequence: CASSQVGFYGQGTEAFF. V usage is TRBV4-2 and J usage is TRBJ1-1; 8 nucleotides line up with TRBD1. The CDR3 covers 17 residues. V lost 1 base, J lost 4 bases, and 11 bases stayed unmatched. Germline-derived CDR1 and CDR2 are LGHNA and YNFKEQ.

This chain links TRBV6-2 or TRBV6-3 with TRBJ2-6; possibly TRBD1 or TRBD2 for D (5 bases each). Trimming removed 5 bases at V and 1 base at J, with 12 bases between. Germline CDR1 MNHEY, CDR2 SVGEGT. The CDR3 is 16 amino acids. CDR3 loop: CASSPGTASGANVLTF. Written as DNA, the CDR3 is TGTGCCAGCAGTCCCGGGACCGCGTCTGGGGCCAACGTCCTGACTTTC.

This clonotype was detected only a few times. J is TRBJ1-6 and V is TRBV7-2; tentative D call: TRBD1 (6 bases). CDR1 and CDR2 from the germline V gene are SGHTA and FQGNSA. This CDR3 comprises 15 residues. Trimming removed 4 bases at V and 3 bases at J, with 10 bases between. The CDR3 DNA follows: TGTGCCAGCAGCTCCAGGGGTAGCTATAATTCACCCCTCCACTTT. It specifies CASSSRGSYNSPLHF.